This T cell receptor (beta chain) was sequenced in a study of shared clonotypes between healthy human individuals. Overall study context: Per donor, CD8 memory used one plate, CD8 naive used two, CD4 memory used three and CD4 naive used three. Findings of the study overall: Among donors, sharing of clonotypes was expected to be affected by sequencing depth.

TCRdb's table, derived via immunoSEQ multiplex PCR, lists solely in-frame clones and lacks some. The sample shows 650,000 to 800,000 clones, just under 75% of them seen only once. Trimming cost V 7 bases and J 2 bases, with 14 bases left between them. The CDR3 covers 15 residues. Germline V gene sequence: CDR1 MNHNS, CDR2 SASEGT. This clone was detected only a few times. The antigen is unknown. This clonotype originated in a woman in her 30s in good health. The chain uses TRBV6-1 and TRBJ2-2; D is perhaps TRBD2 (6 bases). The sequencing input was memory CD4+ T cells sorted from blood. Described subset: CD45RA-negative fraction. CDR3 coding DNA: TGTGCCAGCACCGTTGGGACTCAAAACACCGGGGAGCTGTTTTTT. Its protein product is CASTVGTQNTGELFF.